This TCR beta chain originates from a study of CD8+ T cells in alopecia areata. RNA, once extracted, was reverse transcribed into cDNA for use as the sequencing template. TCRdb's copy holds only in-frame clones and misses some; the assay was immunoSEQ multiplex PCR. The profile covers roughly 210,000 clones, with around 43% appearing a single time and roughly 2.6% taken by the ten largest. This clone was recorded a few times. Germline V gene lookup returns CDR1 SGHDT and CDR2 YYEEEE. This CDR3 comprises 11 residues. Unmatched junction bases numbered 4, after V lost 4 bases and J lost 9 bases. Treatment defined: oral pan-JAK inhibitor, 5-10 mg twice daily.

The sample was CD4+ T cells sorted from blood, taken at approximately week 36, from a patient treated with tofacitinib. The chain uses TRBV5-6 and TRBJ2-7, with TRBD1 matching 7 bases. The sequence was obtained from a human donor with alopecia areata. The CDR3 sequence: CASSGRQGQYF. Written as DNA, the CDR3 is TGTGCCAGCAGCGGACGACAGGGGCAGTACTTC.